Below, 18 T cell receptor beta chains from the same sample are listed, as sequenced in a study of beta chain features in type 1 diabetes. Expressed TCRB transcripts were sequenced after all isolated RNA was converted to cDNA. TCRdb keeps only in-frame clones here, not all; method: immunoSEQ multiplex PCR. This sample carries around 300,000 clones, 12% to 15% of them seen once, and the ten largest clones take around 7%. The specimen sequenced was central memory CD4+ T cells from blood. These receptors all come from a man aged 30-40 years in good health.

There are a few counts of this clone. The chain couples TRBV5-4 to TRBJ2-7; D unresolved. Trimming took off 0 bases at V and 1 base at J, with 20 bases between the two ends. The CDR3 has 18 amino acids. CDR1 and CDR2 from the germline V gene are SGHNT and YYREEE (reference sequence). CDR3 residues: CASSLGPGRSFGSYEQYV. CDR3 bases: TGTGCCAGCAGCTTGGGGCCGGGTCGGAGCTTCGGGTCCTACGAGCAGTACGTC.

J is TRBJ2-5 and V is TRBV19; weak D call: TRBD1 (6 bases). CDR3 length equals 14 residues. Germline V gene lookup returns CDR1 LNHDA and CDR2 SQIVND (reference sequence). The ends were cut back, 5 bases at V and 3 bases at J, with 13 bases in the middle. The chain's CDR3 is CASSRGQGKETQYF. The CDR3, as DNA: TGTGCCAGTAGTCGCGGCCAGGGGAAAGAGACCCAGTACTTC.

This sequence joins TRBV7-2 and TRBJ2-1; D gene uncertain. Trimming pared 1 base from V and 4 bases from J, leaving 11 bases between. CDR1 SGHTA and CDR2 FQGNSA come from the germline V gene. The CDR3 runs to 15 residues. CDR3 coding DNA: TGTGCCAGCAGCTTAGAGAGTTCAGTTTACAATGAGCAGTTCTTC. Amino acids: CASSLESSVYNEQFF. Variable domain in full (rest from reference TRBV7-2 and TRBJ2-1): GAGVSQSPSNKVTEKGKDVELRCDPISGHTALYWYRQSLGQGLEFLIYFQGNSAPDKSGLPSDRFSAERTGGSVSTLTIQRTQQEDSAVYLCASSLESSVYNEQFFGPGTRLTVL.

This sequence joins TRBV27 and TRBJ2-1; no clear D gene. Trimming removed 6 bases at V and 0 bases at J, with 12 bases between. CDR3 size: 15 residues. From germline, CDR1 is MNHEY and CDR2 SMNVEV (reference sequence). CDR3 in amino acids: CASRLTWGSYNEQFF. In DNA, the CDR3 is TGTGCCAGCAGATTGACTTGGGGCTCCTACAATGAGCAGTTCTTC.

This chain joins TRBV18 and TRBJ2-2; 7 bases are shared with TRBD1. Germline V gene sequence: CDR1 KGHSH, CDR2 LQKENI. V was pared by 3 bases and J by 1 base, with 2 bases of the junction left unmatched. The CDR3 runs to 15 residues. The CDR3, as DNA: TGTGCCAGCTCACCGGGACAGCAGAACACCGGGGAGCTGTTTTTT. Translation gives CASSPGQQNTGELFF.

V usage is TRBV6-5 and J usage is TRBJ2-7, with TRBD2 as a possible D gene (6 bases). Germline V gene data show CDR1 as MNHEY and CDR2 as SVGAGI. The germline V and J ends were trimmed by 2 bases and 2 bases, with 16 bases remaining between them. The CDR3 totals 16 residues. The CDR3: CASSYKSGGDPYEQYF. The CDR3 coding sequence is TGTGCCAGCAGTTACAAATCCGGCGGGGACCCCTACGAGCAGTACTTC.

The table lists this clone with a few counts. V is TRBV4-1 and J is TRBJ1-4, with unresolved D. The V gene lost 4 bases and the J gene lost 5 bases, with 11 bases spanning the gap. The CDR3 is 14 residues long. The V gene's germline CDR1 is MGHRA and CDR2 YSYEKL. CDR3: CASSLRAANEKLFF. As DNA, the CDR3 is TGCGCCAGCAGCCTCCGGGCCGCGAATGAAAAACTGTTTTTT.

The genes are TRBV5-6 and TRBJ2-3, with a weak D call TRBD1 (7 bases). Germline V gene sequence: CDR1 SGHDT, CDR2 YYEEEE. Trimming removed 4 bases from V and 3 bases from J, with 15 bases in between. The CDR3 contains 15 residues. This CDR3 reads CASSPVRGVTDTQYF. DNA for the CDR3: TGTGCCAGCAGCCCAGTCAGGGGGGTGACAGATACGCAGTATTTT.

This clone was seen more than once but under ten times. The chain carries TRBV30 and TRBJ1-4; 9 positions match TRBD1. CDR1 GTSNPN and CDR2 SVGIG come from the germline V gene (reference sequence). This CDR3 comprises 15 residues. The ends lost 4 bases at V and 5 bases at J; junction bases unmatched: 8. Here the CDR3 reads CAWIRTGVKNEKLFF. The CDR3 DNA sequence: TGTGCCTGGATTCGGACAGGGGTAAAAAATGAAAAACTGTTTTTT.

The rearrangement joins TRBV14 to TRBJ2-1, with a weak D call TRBD2 (6 bases). Germline V CDR1 and CDR2: SGHDN, FVKESK. This CDR3 region has 15 residues. V lost 4 bases to trimming and J lost 4 bases, with 14 bases between them. For the CDR3, the DNA is TGTGCCAGCAGCCTTGGGACTGGACCTTACAATGAGCAGTTCTTC. As protein: CASSLGTGPYNEQFF. Combining the CDR3 with reference TRBV14 and TRBJ2-1 gives the whole variable domain EAGVTQFPSHSVIEKGQTVTLRCDPISGHDNLYWYRRVMGKEIKFLLHFVKESKQDESGMPNNRFLAERTGGTYSTLKVQPAELEDSGVYFCASSLGTGPYNEQFFGPGTRLTVL.

The V call is TRBV4-3, the J call TRBJ1-3; D possibly corresponds to TRBD1 (6 bases). V lost 4 bases, J lost 2 bases, and 9 bases lay in between. The CDR3 spans 14 residues. Germline CDR1 reads LGHNA; CDR2 reads YSLEER. The CDR3 DNA sequence: TGCGCCAGCAGCCCCGGGACACCTGGAAACACCATATATTTT. It encodes CASSPGTPGNTIYF.

The chain has TRBV29-1 and TRBJ2-5, with D tentatively TRBD1 or TRBD2 (7 bases each). The CDR3 extends over 15 amino acids. CDR1 is SQVTM and CDR2 is ANQGSEA in the germline V gene. Between the trimmed V and J ends, which lost 7 bases and 5 bases, there was a span of 23 bases. CDR3 in amino acids: CSGQGGGLVQETQYF. In DNA, the CDR3 is TGCAGCGGCCAGGGGGGGGGCCTGGTACAGGAGACCCAGTACTTC.

The chain is built from TRBV27 and TRBJ2-2; possibly TRBD1 or TRBD2 for D (5 bases each). The germline gives CDR1 MNHEY, CDR2 SMNVEV (reference sequence). V lost 4 bases and J 3 bases, leaving 12 bases between the germline ends. The CDR3 length is 15 residues. The CDR3 DNA reads as TGTGCCAGCAGTTCAAGGGACGGTTACACCGGGGAGCTGTTTTTT. It is translated as CASSSRDGYTGELFF.

There are many counts of this clone. CDR3 sequence: CASSSVSSYEQYV. The CDR3 DNA sequence: TGTGCCAGCAGCTCGGTCAGCTCCTACGAGCAGTACGTC. V gene TRBV7-6 combines with J gene TRBJ2-7; D gene uncertain. Per the germline V gene, CDR1 is SGHVS and CDR2 is FNYEAQ. The CDR3 is 13 residues long. V was pared by 4 bases and J by 0 bases, with 7 bases between.

The V call is TRBV4-2, the J call TRBJ2-1, with a possible D match to TRBD2 (7 bases). This CDR3 is 17 amino acids long. Trimming cost V 1 base and J 7 bases, with 20 bases left between them. Germline CDR1 reads LGHNA; CDR2 reads YNFKEQ. The CDR3 is CASSQGGGLRGRNEQFF. DNA of the CDR3: TGTGCCAGCAGCCAAGGGGGGGGGCTTCGAGGGAGGAATGAGCAGTTCTTC.

This clone was seen a few times. The chain recombines TRBV6-6 with TRBJ2-3, with 8 nucleotides matching TRBD2. The V segment lost 7 bases and the J segment 2 bases; nucleotides outside the gene matches: 8. Germline V lookup: CDR1 MNHNY, CDR2 SVGAGI (reference sequence). The CDR3 consists of 15 residues. CDR3 bases: TGTGCCAGCACCCCGGGGGGGCCCGTCACAGATACGCAGTATTTT. This translates into CASTPGGPVTDTQYF.

The rearrangement joins TRBV4-1 to TRBJ1-1; D may be TRBD1 (5 bases). The CDR3 is made up of 16 amino acids. Trimming left V 1 base short and J 3 bases short, with 15 bases between. The germline gives CDR1 MGHRA, CDR2 YSYEKL. DNA of the CDR3: TGCGCCAGCAGCCAAGGGTCCGGGACCCGTCACACTGAAGCTTTCTTT. Protein sequence: CASSQGSGTRHTEAFF.

The V call is TRBV12-5, the J call TRBJ1-2; no definite D call. Germline CDR1 and CDR2: LGHNT and FRNRAP. CDR3 size: 12 residues. Trimming cost V 2 bases and J 8 bases, with 9 bases left between them. The chain's CDR3 is CASGLRTGGYTF. The CDR3 region has the DNA TGTGCTAGTGGTTTGCGAACCGGGGGCTACACCTTC. The entire variable domain, with the rest obtained from reference TRBV12-5 and TRBJ1-2, is as follows: DARVTQTPRHKVTEMGQEVTMRCQPILGHNTVFWYRQTMMQGLELLAYFRNRAPLDDSGMPKDRFSAEMPDATLATLKIQPSEPRDSAVYFCASGLRTGGYTFGSGTRLTVV.